The clone carrying this T cell receptor (beta chain) was recorded a few times. Its antigen is still unknown. The source of the sample is a study of cytomegalovirus exposure and HLA in healthy donors. Whole-study findings and limits: Another analysis was done later, and it associated approximately 18,000 TCR beta sequences with HLA alleles at 0.05 false discovery rate. Earlier findings revealed that most TCR beta V segments proved productive either about 90% or about 30% of the time. It was reported that the classifier diagnosed cytomegalovirus status with high specificity and sensitivity in both the original and validation cohorts.

With 60 Vbeta and 13 Jbeta primers, the PCR was carried out. Per the authors' pipeline: Later analysis identified 88 million or so unique TCR beta chains, 8.5 million to 13 million shared. Clones were read by immunoSEQ multiplex PCR, and TCRdb kept only the in-frame ones, dropping some. From that table come the V and J calls and clone size; the DNA was used to work out D and trimming. Among approximately 150,000 clones listed, approximately 80% were seen once. This CDR3 region has 15 residues. Trimming cost V 8 bases and J 0 bases; bases outside gene matches: 9. Germline CDR1 is MNHEY and CDR2 is SVGAGI.

The source of this sequence is a man aged 30 to 39 in good health and CMV-seropositive. The material sequenced was PBMCs. The chain links TRBV6-5 to TRBJ1-2; 7 bases are shared with TRBD1. CDR3 DNA: TGTGCCAGCGGTCCACCCGACAGGGCTAACTATGGCTACACCTTC. This encodes CASGPPDRANYGYTF.